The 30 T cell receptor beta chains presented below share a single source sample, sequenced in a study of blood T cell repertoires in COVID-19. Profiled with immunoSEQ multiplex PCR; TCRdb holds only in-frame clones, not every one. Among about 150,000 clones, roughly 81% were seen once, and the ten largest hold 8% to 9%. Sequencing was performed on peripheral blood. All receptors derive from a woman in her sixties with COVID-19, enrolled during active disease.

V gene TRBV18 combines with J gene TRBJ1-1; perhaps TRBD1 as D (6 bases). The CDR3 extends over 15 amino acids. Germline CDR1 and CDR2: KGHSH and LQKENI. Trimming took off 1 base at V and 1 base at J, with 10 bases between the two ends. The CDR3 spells CASSPLGQQNTEAFF. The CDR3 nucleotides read TGTGCCAGCTCACCACTCGGACAGCAGAACACTGAAGCTTTCTTT.

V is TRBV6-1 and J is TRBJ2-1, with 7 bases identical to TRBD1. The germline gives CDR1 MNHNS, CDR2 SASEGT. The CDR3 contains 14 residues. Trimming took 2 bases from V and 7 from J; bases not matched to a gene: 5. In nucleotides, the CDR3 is TGTGCCAGCAGTGAAAAGCTCAGGGGGAATGAGCAGTTCTTC. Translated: CASSEKLRGNEQFF.

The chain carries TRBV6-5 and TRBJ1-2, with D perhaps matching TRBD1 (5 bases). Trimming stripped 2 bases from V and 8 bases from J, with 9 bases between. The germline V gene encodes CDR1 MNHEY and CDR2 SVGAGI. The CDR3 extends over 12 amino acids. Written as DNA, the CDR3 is TGTGCCAGCAGTTACGGGGCCGGGGGCTACACCTTC. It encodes CASSYGAGGYTF.

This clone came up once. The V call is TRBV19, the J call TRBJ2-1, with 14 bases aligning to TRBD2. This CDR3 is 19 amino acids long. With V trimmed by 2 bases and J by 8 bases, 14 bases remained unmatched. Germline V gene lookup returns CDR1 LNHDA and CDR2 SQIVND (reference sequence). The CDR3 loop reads CASSINSPGLAGVKDEQFF. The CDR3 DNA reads TGTGCCAGTAGTATAAATTCCCCGGGACTAGCGGGAGTTAAGGATGAGCAGTTCTTC. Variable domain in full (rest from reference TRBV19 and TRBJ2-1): DGGITQSPKYLFRKEGQNVTLSCEQNLNHDAMYWYRQDPGQGLRLIYYSQIVNDFQKGDIAEGYSVSREKKESFPLTVTSAQKNPTAFYLCASSINSPGLAGVKDEQFFGPGTRLTVL.

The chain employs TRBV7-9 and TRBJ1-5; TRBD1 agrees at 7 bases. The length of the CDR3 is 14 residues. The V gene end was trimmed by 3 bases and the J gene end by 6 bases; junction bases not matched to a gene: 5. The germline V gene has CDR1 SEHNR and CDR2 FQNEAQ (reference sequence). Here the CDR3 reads CASSFDRESQPQHF. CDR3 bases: TGTGCCAGCAGCTTCGACAGGGAATCTCAGCCCCAGCATTTT.

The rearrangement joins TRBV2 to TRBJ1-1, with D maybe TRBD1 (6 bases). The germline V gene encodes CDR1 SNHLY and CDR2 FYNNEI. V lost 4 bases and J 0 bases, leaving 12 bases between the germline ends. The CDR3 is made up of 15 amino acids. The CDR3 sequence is CASSAGQIMNTEAFF. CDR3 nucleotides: TGTGCCAGCAGTGCTGGACAGATCATGAACACTGAAGCTTTCTTT.

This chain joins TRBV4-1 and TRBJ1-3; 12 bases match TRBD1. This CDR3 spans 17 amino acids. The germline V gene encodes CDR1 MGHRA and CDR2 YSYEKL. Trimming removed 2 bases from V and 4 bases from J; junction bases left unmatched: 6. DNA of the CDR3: TGCGCCAGCAGCCAACCATCCGGGACAGGGGGCGGAAACACCATATATTTT. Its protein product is CASSQPSGTGGGNTIYF.

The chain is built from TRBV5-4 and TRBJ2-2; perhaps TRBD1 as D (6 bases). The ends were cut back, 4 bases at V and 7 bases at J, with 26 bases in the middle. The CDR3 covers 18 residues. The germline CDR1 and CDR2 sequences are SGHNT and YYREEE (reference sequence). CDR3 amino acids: CASSRQRWKGTTYGELFF. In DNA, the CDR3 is TGTGCCAGCAGCCGCCAGAGGTGGAAGGGGACAACATACGGGGAGCTGTTTTTT. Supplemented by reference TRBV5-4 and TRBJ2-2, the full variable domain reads ETGVTQSPTHLIKTRGQQVTLRCSSQSGHNTVSWYQQALGQGPQFIFQYYREEENGRGNFPPRFSGLQFPNYSSELNVNALELDDSALYLCASSRQRWKGTTYGELFFGEGSRLTVL.

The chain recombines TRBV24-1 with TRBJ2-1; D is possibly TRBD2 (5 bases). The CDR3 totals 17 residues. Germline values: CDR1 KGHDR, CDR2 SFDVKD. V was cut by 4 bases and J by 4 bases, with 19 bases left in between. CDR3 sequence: CATSDRPPRGGYNEQFF. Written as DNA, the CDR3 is TGTGCCACCAGTGACCGGCCTCCCCGGGGTGGGTACAATGAGCAGTTCTTC.

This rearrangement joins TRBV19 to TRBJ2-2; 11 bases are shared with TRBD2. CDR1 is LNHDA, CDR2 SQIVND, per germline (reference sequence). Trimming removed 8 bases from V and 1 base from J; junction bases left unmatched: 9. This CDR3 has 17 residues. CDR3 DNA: TGTGCCAGTTCTCGACTAGCGGGACGTGGGAACACCGGGGAGCTGTTTTTT. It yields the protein CASSRLAGRGNTGELFF.

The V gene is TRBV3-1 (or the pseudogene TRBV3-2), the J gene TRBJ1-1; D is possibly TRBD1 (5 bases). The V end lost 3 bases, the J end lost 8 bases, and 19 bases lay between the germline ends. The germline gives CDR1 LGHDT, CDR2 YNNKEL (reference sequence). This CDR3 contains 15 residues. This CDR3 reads CASSQGRGAIREAFF. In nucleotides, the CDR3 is TGTGCCAGCAGCCAGGGCCGTGGGGCGATACGGGAAGCTTTCTTT.

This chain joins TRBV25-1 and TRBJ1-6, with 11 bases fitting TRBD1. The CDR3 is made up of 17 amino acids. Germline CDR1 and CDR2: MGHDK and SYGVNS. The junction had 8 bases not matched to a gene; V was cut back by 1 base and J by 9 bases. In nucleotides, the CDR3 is TGTGCCAGCAGTGAATCGGTAGGGGGGACAGGGGGTTCACCCCTCCACTTT. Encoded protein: CASSESVGGTGGSPLHF.

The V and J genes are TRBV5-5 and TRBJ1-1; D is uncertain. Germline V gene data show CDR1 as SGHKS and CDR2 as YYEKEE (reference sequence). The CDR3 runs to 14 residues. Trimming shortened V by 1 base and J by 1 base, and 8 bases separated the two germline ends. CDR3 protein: CASSLPGSNTEAFF. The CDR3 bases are TGTGCCAGCAGCTTGCCGGGTTCGAACACTGAAGCTTTCTTT.

CDR3 region: CASRPAVTGELFF. Here the CDR3 DNA reads TGCGCCAGCAGACCGGCGGTGACCGGGGAGCTGTTTTTT. J is TRBJ2-2 and V is TRBV5-1, with no clear D. Germline values: CDR1 SGHRS, CDR2 YFSETQ. This CDR3 has 13 residues. V was shortened by 5 bases and J by 5 bases, with 10 bases between the two germline ends.

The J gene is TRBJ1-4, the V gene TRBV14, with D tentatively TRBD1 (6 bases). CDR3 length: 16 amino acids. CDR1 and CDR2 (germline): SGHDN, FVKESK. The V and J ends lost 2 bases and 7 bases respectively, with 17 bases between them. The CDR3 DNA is TGTGCCAGCAGCCAACGGCTGACAGGATGGGGTGAAAAACTGTTTTTT. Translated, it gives CASSQRLTGWGEKLFF.

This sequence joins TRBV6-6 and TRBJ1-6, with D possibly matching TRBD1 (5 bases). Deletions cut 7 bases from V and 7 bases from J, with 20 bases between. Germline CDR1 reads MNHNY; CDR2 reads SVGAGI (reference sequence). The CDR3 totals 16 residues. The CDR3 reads CASKPTSGGTNSPLHF. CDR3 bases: TGTGCCAGCAAACCCACCTCGGGGGGGACGAATTCACCCCTCCACTTT.

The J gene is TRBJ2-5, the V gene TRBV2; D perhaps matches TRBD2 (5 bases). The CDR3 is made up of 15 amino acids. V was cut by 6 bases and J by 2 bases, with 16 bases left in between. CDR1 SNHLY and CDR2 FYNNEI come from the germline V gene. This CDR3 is CASSGGEAEQETQYF. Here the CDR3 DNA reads TGTGCCAGCAGCGGAGGTGAGGCAGAGCAAGAGACCCAGTACTTC.

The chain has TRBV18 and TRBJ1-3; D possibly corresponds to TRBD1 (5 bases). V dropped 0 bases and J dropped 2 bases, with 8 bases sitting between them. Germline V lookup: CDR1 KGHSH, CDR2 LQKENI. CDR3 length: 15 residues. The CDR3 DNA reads TGTGCCAGCTCACCACCGTCCAGGGCTGGAAACACCATATATTTT. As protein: CASSPPSRAGNTIYF.

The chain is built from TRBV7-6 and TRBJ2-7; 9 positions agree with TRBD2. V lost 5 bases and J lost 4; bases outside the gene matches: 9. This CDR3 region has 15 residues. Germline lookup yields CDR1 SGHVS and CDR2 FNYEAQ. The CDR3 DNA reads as TGTGCCAGCAGCGATCGACTAGCGGAATATTACGAGCAGTACTTC. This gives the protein CASSDRLAEYYEQYF.

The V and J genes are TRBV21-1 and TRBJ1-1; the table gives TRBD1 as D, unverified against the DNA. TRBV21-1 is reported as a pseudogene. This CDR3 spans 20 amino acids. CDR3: CASSNRPPGQGPVRDTEAFF. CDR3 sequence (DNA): TGTGCCAGCAGCAATCGACCGCCGGGACAGGGTCCGGTAAGGGACACTGAAGCTTTCTTT.

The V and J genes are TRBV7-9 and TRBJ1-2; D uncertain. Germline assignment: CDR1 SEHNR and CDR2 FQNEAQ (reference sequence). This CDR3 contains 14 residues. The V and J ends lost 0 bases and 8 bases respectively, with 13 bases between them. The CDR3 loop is CASSLASEGGGYTF. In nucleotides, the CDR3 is TGTGCCAGCAGCTTAGCGTCGGAGGGCGGAGGCTACACCTTC.

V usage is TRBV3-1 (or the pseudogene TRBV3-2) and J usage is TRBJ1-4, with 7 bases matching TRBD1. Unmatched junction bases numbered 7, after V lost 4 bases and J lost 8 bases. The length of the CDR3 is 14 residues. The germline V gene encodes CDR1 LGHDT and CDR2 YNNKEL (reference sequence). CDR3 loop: CASSRGTAREKLFF. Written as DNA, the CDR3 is TGTGCCAGCAGCCGGGGGACAGCGAGGGAAAAACTGTTTTTT.

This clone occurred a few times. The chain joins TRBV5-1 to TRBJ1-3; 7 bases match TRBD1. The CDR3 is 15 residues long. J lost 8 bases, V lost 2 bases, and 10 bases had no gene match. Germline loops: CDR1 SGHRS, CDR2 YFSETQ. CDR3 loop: CASSLTGQVSDTIYF. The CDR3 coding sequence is TGCGCCAGCAGCTTAACCGGACAGGTTTCGGACACCATATATTTT.

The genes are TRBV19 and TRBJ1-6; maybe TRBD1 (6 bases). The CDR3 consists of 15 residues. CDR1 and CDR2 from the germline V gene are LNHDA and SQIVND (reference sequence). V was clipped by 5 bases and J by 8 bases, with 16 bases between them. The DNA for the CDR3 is TGTGCCAGTAGTTGGGGAGCGGGGGCGGATTCACCCCTCCACTTT. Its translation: CASSWGAGADSPLHF. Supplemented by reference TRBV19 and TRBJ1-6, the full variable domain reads DGGITQSPKYLFRKEGQNVTLSCEQNLNHDAMYWYRQDPGQGLRLIYYSQIVNDFQKGDIAEGYSVSREKKESFPLTVTSAQKNPTAFYLCASSWGAGADSPLHFGNGTRLTVT.

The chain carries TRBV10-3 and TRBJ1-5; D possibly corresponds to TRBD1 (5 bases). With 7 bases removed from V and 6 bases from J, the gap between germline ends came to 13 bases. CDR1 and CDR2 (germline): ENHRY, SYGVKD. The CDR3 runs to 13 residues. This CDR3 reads CAIKGEGSQPQHF. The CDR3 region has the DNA TGTGCCATCAAAGGGGAGGGGTCTCAGCCCCAGCATTTT.

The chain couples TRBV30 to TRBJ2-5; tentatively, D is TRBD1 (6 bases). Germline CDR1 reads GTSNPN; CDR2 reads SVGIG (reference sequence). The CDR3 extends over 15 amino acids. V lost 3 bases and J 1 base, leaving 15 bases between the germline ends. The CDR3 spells CAWSALSRGQETQYF. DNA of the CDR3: TGTGCCTGGAGCGCCCTCTCCAGGGGCCAAGAGACCCAGTACTTC.

This CDR3 is CASSVAGTGGTLHF. Here the CDR3 DNA reads TGTGCCAGCAGCGTAGCCGGGACAGGGGGGACCCTCCACTTT. The chain links TRBV9 to TRBJ1-6; TRBD1 matches at 11 bases. Per germline, CDR1 SGDLS and CDR2 YYNGEE. CDR3 length equals 14 residues. Trimming cost V 0 bases and J 14 bases; bases outside gene matches: 4.

The CDR3 spells CASNPGGVDGYTF. In nucleotides, the CDR3 is TGTGCCAGCAACCCGGGGGGGGTCGATGGCTACACCTTC. J is TRBJ1-2 and V is TRBV6-5; possible D gene TRBD1, 5 bases. Germline V lookup: CDR1 MNHEY, CDR2 SVGAGI. Trimming stripped 7 bases from V and 6 bases from J, with 15 bases between. The CDR3 is 13 amino acids.

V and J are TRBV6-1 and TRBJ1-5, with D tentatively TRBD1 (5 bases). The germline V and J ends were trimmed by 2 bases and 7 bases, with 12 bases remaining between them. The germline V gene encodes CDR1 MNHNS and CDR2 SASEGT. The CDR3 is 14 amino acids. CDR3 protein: CASSESAGQQPQHF. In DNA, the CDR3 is TGTGCCAGCAGTGAATCTGCAGGGCAACAGCCCCAGCATTTT.

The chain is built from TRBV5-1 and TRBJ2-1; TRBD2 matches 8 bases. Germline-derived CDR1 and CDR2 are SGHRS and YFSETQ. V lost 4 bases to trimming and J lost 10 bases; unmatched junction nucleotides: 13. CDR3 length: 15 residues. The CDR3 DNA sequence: TGCGCCAGCAGCGCGGGGGGTTCAGGCCAGCCAGAGCAGTTCTTC. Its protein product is CASSAGGSGQPEQFF.